Listed below are T cell receptor beta chains from one sample, sequenced in a study of blood T cell repertoires in COVID-19. Generated by immunoSEQ multiplex PCR, the TCRdb table keeps only in-frame clones and is missing some. This sample has 90,000 or so clones, with 86% found just once. The sample comprised peripheral blood. Receptors were obtained from a human donor in a cohort sampled during active COVID-19. Both conserved end residues are part of each CDR3. Each record gives: clone size, V gene, J gene, D gene, CDR3 DNA, CDR3 protein. The D gene is left open where the match is weak. The size of a clone is reported for some rows only, either as once, few or many, or as a class for expanded clones.

-,TRBV7-9,TRBJ1-2,-,TGTGCCAGCAGTAACAGGGACTATGGCTACACCTTC,CASSNRDYGYTF
-,TRBV7-2,TRBJ2-7,TRBD2,TGTGCCAGCAGCTTAACAGCGGGGGTCTACGAGCAGTACTTC,CASSLTAGVYEQYF
once,TRBV7-2,TRBJ2-5,-,TGTGCCAGCAGCCATCCGTATTTCCCGACAGGACCTCAAGAGACCCAGTACTTC,CASSHPYFPTGPQETQYF
-,TRBV19,TRBJ1-6,TRBD1,TGTGCCAGTAGTAAAGGACAGGGGGATAATTCACCCCTCCACTTT,CASSKGQGDNSPLHF
-,TRBV5-4,TRBJ1-6,TRBD1,TGTGCCAGCAGCTTGGACAGGGGAGTGAATTCACCCCCCCACTTT,CASSLDRGVNSPPHF
-,TRBV6-2/TRBV6-3,TRBJ2-7,-,TGTGCCAGCAGTTACCGCAGCTCCTACGAGCAGTACTTC,CASSYRSSYEQYF
-,TRBV15,TRBJ2-2,TRBD2,TGTGCCACCAGCAGGGCTAGCGGGAGAGCCGGGGAGCTGTTTTTT,CATSRASGRAGELFF
-,TRBV29-1,TRBJ2-6,-,TGCAGCGTTCATACAGACTCTGGGGCCAACGTCCTGACTTTC,CSVHTDSGANVLTF
-,TRBV7-3,TRBJ2-3,TRBD1,TGTGCCAGCAGCCTCAGGGGGTTCGGCGCTGAAGATACGCAGTATTTT,CASSLRGFGAEDTQYF
-,TRBV6-5,TRBJ1-2,TRBD1,TGTGCCAGCAGTTATGGACAGGGAGTAGGAGGCTACACCTTC,CASSYGQGVGGYTF
-,TRBV5-1,TRBJ2-7,TRBD1,TGCGCCAGCAGCTTTACCGGGACAGCAGGCGAGCAGTACTTC,CASSFTGTAGEQYF
-,TRBV5-1,TRBJ2-1,TRBD2,TGCGCCAGCAGCCTCTCCGGGACGGGAGGGAATGAGCAGTTCTTC,CASSLSGTGGNEQFF
once,TRBV15,TRBJ1-4,-,TGTGCCACCAGCAGAGATCGGCGGCAGGAAAAACTGTTTTTT,CATSRDRRQEKLFF
-,TRBV6-5,TRBJ1-6,-,TGTGCCAGCAGACAGGGAACCTCGACACCCCTCCACTTT,CASRQGTSTPLHF
-,TRBV19,TRBJ2-3,-,TGTGCCAGTAGCCTACAGGGTGCTAGCACAGATACGCAGTATTTT,CASSLQGASTDTQYF
-,TRBV9,TRBJ2-7,-,TGTGCCAGCAGCCCCTTGGGAGGATTCGAGCAGTACTTC,CASSPLGGFEQYF
few,TRBV6-5,TRBJ1-1,TRBD1,TGTGCCAGCAGTTACGGTCCGGGACAGGGATCAACTGAAGCTTTCTTT,CASSYGPGQGSTEAFF
-,TRBV7-9,TRBJ1-1,-,TGTGCCAGCAGCGGCCGGACTGTTGAAGCTTTCTTT,CASSGRTVEAFF
-,TRBV7-2,TRBJ1-2,TRBD1,TGTGCCAGCAGCTTAGAAGTAACAGGGGCAACCTTC,CASSLEVTGATF
-,TRBV11-2,TRBJ2-3,TRBD2,TGTGCCAGCAGCTCATACACTAGCGGGAGCTTCACAGATACGCAGTATTTT,CASSSYTSGSFTDTQYF
-,TRBV28,TRBJ2-5,-,TGTGCCAGCAGCCCTATCACAGGGTTCGGCGAGACCCAGTACTTC,CASSPITGFGETQYF
-,TRBV7-9,TRBJ2-3,TRBD2,TGTGCCAGCAGCGACGGGACTAGCGGGGGGGCGGATACGCAGTATTTT,CASSDGTSGGADTQYF
-,TRBV5-1,TRBJ2-1,-,TGCGCCAGCAGCTTGGCTAGCGTGTCCTACAATGAGCAGTTCTTC,CASSLASVSYNEQFF
-,TRBV9,TRBJ2-1,-,TGTGCCAGCACCTTCATGGAGGGTGGGGCCTACAATGAGCAGTTCTTC,CASTFMEGGAYNEQFF
-,TRBV5-1,TRBJ2-3,-,TGCGCCAGCAGCTTGGGCCGAGCCCGCACAGATACGCAGTATTTT,CASSLGRARTDTQYF
-,TRBV19,TRBJ1-5,-,TGTGCCAGTAGTGTCCCGGACAGTACCTATAGCAATCAGCCCCAGCATTTT,CASSVPDSTYSNQPQHF
-,TRBV19,TRBJ2-5,-,TGTGCCACCACAGGGACGAGCCAAGAGACCCAGTACTTC,CATTGTSQETQYF
-,TRBV2,TRBJ1-1,-,TGTGCCAGCAGTGAGGACAGAGTAGCTGAAGCTTTCTTT,CASSEDRVAEAFF
-,TRBV3-1/TRBV3-2,TRBJ2-7,TRBD2,TGTGCCAGCAGCCAAGATTCGAGGCTAGCGGGGGCCGAGCAGTACTTC,CASSQDSRLAGAEQYF
-,TRBV20-1,TRBJ2-1,-,TGCAGTGCTAGTCTAGTTTTTGGGGAGCAGTTCTTC,CSASLVFGEQFF
many,TRBV27,TRBJ1-1,-,TGTGCCAGCAGGTCTCAGGGGCCCACTGAAGCTTTCTTT,CASRSQGPTEAFF
-,TRBV10-3,TRBJ2-2,-,TGTGCCATCAGTGAACGCAGGGAGGCCGGGGAGCTGTTTTTT,CAISERREAGELFF
once,TRBV7-8,TRBJ2-7,-,TGTGCCAGCAGCCCCCTGGAGGGGCACGAGCAGTACTTC,CASSPLEGHEQYF
-,TRBV9,TRBJ2-1,-,TGTGCCAGCAGCGTAGGGGCGAGCTCCTACAATGAGCAGTTCTTC,CASSVGASSYNEQFF
-,TRBV11-3,TRBJ2-2,TRBD1,TGTGCCAGCAGCCACCGGGACAGTCACACCGGGGAGCTGTTTTTT,CASSHRDSHTGELFF
-,TRBV2,TRBJ1-4,-,TGTGCCACCGCTAAAGAAAGAGTCTCTAATGAAAAACTGTTTTTT,CATAKERVSNEKLFF
once,TRBV14,TRBJ2-7,-,TGTGCCAGCAGCCAACCACTTTTCTACGAGCAGTACTTC,CASSQPLFYEQYF
-,TRBV28,TRBJ2-3,TRBD2,TGTGCCAGCAGTTTCGGGACTAGCAGCGTCACAGATACGCAGTATTTT,CASSFGTSSVTDTQYF
-,TRBV7-6,TRBJ2-7,TRBD2,TGTGCCAGCAGCCCTAGCGGGAGGGCTTACGAGCAGTACTTC,CASSPSGRAYEQYF
-,TRBV13,TRBJ2-7,TRBD2,TGTGCCAGCAGCCCCCGAGCGGGGTCCTCCTACGAGCAGTACTTC,CASSPRAGSSYEQYF
once,TRBV5-8,TRBJ1-2,TRBD1,TGTGCCAGCAGTCCCGGGACAGGGGGATTCTATGGCTACACCTTC,CASSPGTGGFYGYTF
-,TRBV14,TRBJ1-2,-,TGTGCCAGCAGCCAAGATTCGAGGGCGGATGGCTACACCTTC,CASSQDSRADGYTF
-,TRBV11-2,TRBJ1-3,TRBD1,TGTGCCAGCAGCTTAGAGACAGGGGGGTCTGGAAACACCATATATTTT,CASSLETGGSGNTIYF
-,TRBV4-3,TRBJ2-7,-,TGCGCCAGCAGCCAAGAGGGGAGGGGGAGCTCCTACGAGCAGTACTTC,CASSQEGRGSSYEQYF
-,TRBV7-3,TRBJ1-1,-,TGTGCCAGCAGCTATAGGGGTGGCACTGAAGCTTTCTTT,CASSYRGGTEAFF
-,TRBV19,TRBJ2-1,TRBD2,TGTGCCAGTAGTGGGTCCGGACTAGTCAATGAGCAGTTCTTC,CASSGSGLVNEQFF
-,TRBV4-3,TRBJ1-2,-,TGCGCCAGCAGCCAAGACTCCCGGGTGGACTATGGCTACACCTTC,CASSQDSRVDYGYTF
-,TRBV6-1,TRBJ2-5,-,TGTGCCAGCAGTGAAGGGGGCTATGCGAGGAAGACCCAGTACTTC,CASSEGGYARKTQYF
-,TRBV19,TRBJ2-6,TRBD1,TGTGCCAGTAGTAAGGACAGGGGGCTTATAGTCTCTGGGGCCAACGTCCTGACTTTC,CASSKDRGLIVSGANVLTF
-,TRBV29-1,TRBJ1-2,TRBD1,TGCAGCGTGACGGCAGGGGGCCGGGACTATGGCTACACCTTC,CSVTAGGRDYGYTF
-,TRBV9,TRBJ2-5,TRBD2,TGTGCCAGCAGCTTCACCGGACTAGCGGGCCAAGAGACCCAGTACTTC,CASSFTGLAGQETQYF
-,TRBV6-1,TRBJ2-7,TRBD1,TGTGCCAGCAGTGAGAGACAGGGCCCCGGGCCCTACGAGCAGTACTTC,CASSERQGPGPYEQYF
-,TRBV28,TRBJ2-5,TRBD2,TGTGCCAGCAGTACTATCGGACTAGCGGGAGAGACCCAGTACTTC,CASSTIGLAGETQYF